One and the same sample provided the 26 T cell receptor beta chains below, sequenced in a study of T cell repertoires in cytomegalovirus infection. Their recognized antigens are unknown. TCRdb used MiXCR to reprocess the reads, holding one entry per CDR3 protein. The profile shows around 430,000 distinct CDR3 sequences, about two fifths of them singletons. The specimen was cultured PBMCs, collected from culture after CMV antigen stimulation. The receptor source for this set is a human donor in good health (CMV status not recorded). Some clones in this sample may be carry-over from other donors' samples.

This clonotype was seen a few times. This chain joins TRBV27 and TRBJ2-5; tentatively, D is TRBD1 (6 bases). The CDR3 consists of 12 residues. The V end lost 6 bases, the J end lost 7 bases, and 12 bases lay between the germline ends. Germline CDR1 MNHEY, CDR2 SMNVEV (reference sequence). The CDR3 loop reads CASSQGFGTQYF. The CDR3 DNA sequence: TGTGCCAGCAGCCAGGGGTTTGGGACCCAGTACTTC.

This clonotype has only a few counts. The chain joins TRBV25-1 to TRBJ1-1, with TRBD1 as a possible D gene (5 bases). The CDR3 loop spans 15 amino acids. V dropped 2 bases and J dropped 4 bases, with 14 bases sitting between them. Germline CDR1 reads MGHDK; CDR2 reads SYGVNS. CDR3 sequence (DNA): TGTGCCAGCAGTGAACTCAGGGTAGGAGGCACTGAAGCTTTCTTT. This gives the protein CASSELRVGGTEAFF.

The chain has TRBV7-8 and TRBJ2-1; 7 nucleotides align to TRBD2. This CDR3 is built from 16 residues. CDR1 and CDR2 (germline): SGHVS, FQNEAQ. The J segment lost 1 base and the V segment lost 3 bases, leaving 6 bases of the junction unmatched. This CDR3 reads CASSLNQRGSYNEQFF. The CDR3 DNA is TGTGCCAGCAGCTTGAATCAGCGGGGATCCTACAATGAGCAGTTCTTC.

The V gene is TRBV7-9, the J gene TRBJ2-1, with a tentative D call TRBD1 (6 bases). Trimming shortened V by 5 bases and J by 7 bases, and 15 bases separated the two germline ends. The CDR3 runs to 14 residues. Germline V gives CDR1 SEHNR, CDR2 FQNEAQ (reference sequence). The CDR3 sequence: CASSGRDTVNEQFF. CDR3 in DNA: TGTGCCAGCAGCGGAAGGGACACCGTAAATGAGCAGTTCTTC.

The CDR3 protein is CASSPREMVGSPLHF. In DNA form, the CDR3 reads TGTGCCAGCAGCCCCAGGGAAATGGTTGGATCACCCCTCCACTTT. The rearrangement uses TRBV7-2 and TRBJ1-6; possible D gene TRBD1, 5 bases. With 5 bases removed from V and 10 bases from J, the gap between germline ends came to 18 bases. This CDR3 has 15 residues. In germline, CDR1 is SGHTA, CDR2 FQGNSA. The whole variable domain, remainder taken from reference TRBV7-2 and TRBJ1-6, is GAGVSQSPSNKVTEKGKDVELRCDPISGHTALYWYRQSLGQGLEFLIYFQGNSAPDKSGLPSDRFSAERTGGSVSTLTIQRTQQEDSAVYLCASSPREMVGSPLHFGNGTRLTVT.

J is TRBJ2-2 and V is TRBV12-3 or TRBV12-4; D uncertain. V lost 3 bases, J lost 4 bases, and 27 bases lay in between. CDR3 length equals 20 residues. The CDR3 is CASSFRVATFDATGTGELFF. CDR3 DNA: TGTGCCAGCAGTTTTCGGGTTGCGACATTCGATGCAACTGGCACCGGGGAGCTGTTTTTT.

In DNA form, the CDR3 reads TGTGCCAGCACCCTCGGTAACTCCGGACGAGATACGCAGTATTTT. Translated, it gives CASTLGNSGRDTQYF. This sequence joins TRBV11-2 and TRBJ2-3; D is uncertain. Trimming removed 7 bases from V and 5 bases from J, with 19 bases in between. Germline CDR1 and CDR2: SGHAT and FQNNGV. The CDR3 sequence is 15 residues long.

This clonotype appeared a few times. The J gene is TRBJ2-2, the V gene TRBV15; tentative D call: TRBD1 (6 bases). V lost 0 bases and J 4 bases, leaving 18 bases between the germline ends. The germline gives CDR1 LNHNV, CDR2 YYDKDF (reference sequence). The CDR3 contains 18 residues. The CDR3 sequence is CATSRDQGQEDPTGELFF. In nucleotides, the CDR3 is TGTGCCACCAGCAGAGATCAGGGACAAGAGGATCCCACCGGGGAGCTGTTTTTT.

V and J are TRBV7-2 and TRBJ2-2; TRBD2 aligns across 11 bases. V lost 2 bases to trimming and J lost 0 bases; unmatched junction nucleotides: 14. CDR3 length: 21 residues. From germline, CDR1 is SGHTA and CDR2 FQGNSA. In DNA, the CDR3 is TGTGCCAGCAGCTTATTTTACGTCAGAGTGACTAGCGGGACGAACACCGGGGAGCTGTTTTTT. Amino acids: CASSLFYVRVTSGTNTGELFF.

The V call is TRBV15, the J call TRBJ2-4; D gene ambiguous. Trimming pared 1 base from V and 0 bases from J, leaving 16 bases between. Germline V gene lookup returns CDR1 LNHNV and CDR2 YYDKDF (reference sequence). CDR3 length: 18 amino acids. The CDR3 loop reads CATSRGVVTSLAKNIQYF. The CDR3, as DNA: TGTGCCACCAGCAGAGGGGTTGTCACATCCCTAGCCAAAAACATTCAGTACTTC.

The chain is built from TRBV7-6 and TRBJ2-7; 8 bases align to TRBD1. The CDR3 totals 14 residues. Germline values: CDR1 SGHVS, CDR2 FNYEAQ. Trimming removed 4 bases from V and 3 bases from J; junction bases left unmatched: 5. The CDR3 DNA is TGTGCCAGCAGCTGGGACAGGTTGAGCTACGAGCAGTACTTC. Protein product: CASSWDRLSYEQYF.

On this clonotype: One end of the junction fails to match germline, which may point to a read error. CDR3 sequence (DNA): TGTGCCAGCAGCCAAGATGAGGTGAGGACGACCTTC. This codes for CASSQDEVRTTF. The chain links TRBV3-1 to TRBJ2-7; D ambiguous. This CDR3 spans 12 amino acids. Germline CDR1 LGHDT, CDR2 YNNKEL (reference sequence).

The gene calls are TRBV6-6 and TRBJ2-7, with 10 bases identical to TRBD2. The V and J ends lost 7 bases and 4 bases, in that order; junction bases with no gene match: 4. Germline V gene sequence: CDR1 MNHNY, CDR2 SVGAGI (reference sequence). The CDR3 runs 13 residues. CDR3 in DNA: TGTGCCAGCACCCCGACTAGCGGGTACGAGCAGTACTTC. Translating gives CASTPTSGYEQYF.

The chain is built from TRBV6-2 or TRBV6-3 and TRBJ2-7, with 7 bases matching TRBD1. Trimming at V came to 2 bases and at J to 3 bases, leaving 7 bases not matched to a gene. This CDR3 has 15 amino acids. CDR1 and CDR2 from the germline V gene are MNHEY and SVGEGT. The CDR3 region is CASSYGGQLLYEQYF. In nucleotides, the CDR3 is TGTGCCAGCAGTTACGGGGGACAGCTTCTCTACGAGCAGTACTTC.

Only a few counts were recorded for this clonotype. The rearrangement links TRBV5-4 to TRBJ2-7, with TRBD1 identical over 7 bases. Germline CDR1 reads SGHNT; CDR2 reads YYREEE (reference sequence). Trimming took 1 base from V and 2 from J; bases not matched to a gene: 3. The CDR3 contains 14 residues. In DNA, the CDR3 is TGTGCCAGCAGCTTGAGGGACAGAACCTACGAGCAGTACTTC. Its translation is CASSLRDRTYEQYF. Combining the CDR3 with reference TRBV5-4 and TRBJ2-7 gives the whole variable domain ETGVTQSPTHLIKTRGQQVTLRCSSQSGHNTVSWYQQALGQGPQFIFQYYREEENGRGNFPPRFSGLQFPNYSSELNVNALELDDSALYLCASSLRDRTYEQYFGPGTRLTVT.

The rearrangement uses TRBV10-3 and TRBJ1-3; 9 bases fit TRBD1. V trimming: 10 bases; J trimming: 8 bases; junction bases outside the gene matches: 12. CDR1 is ENHRY and CDR2 is SYGVKD in the germline V gene. The CDR3 spans 14 residues. CDR3 residues: CATSGTGFDDTIYF. The CDR3 DNA follows: TGTGCCACCTCCGGGACAGGGTTTGACGACACCATATATTTT.

This clonotype occurred a few times. V and J are TRBV7-2 and TRBJ2-7; 8 bases fit TRBD2. CDR3 size: 15 residues. Germline values: CDR1 SGHTA, CDR2 FQGNSA. The V gene end was trimmed by 5 bases and the J gene end by 2 bases; junction bases not matched to a gene: 8. CDR3 sequence: CASSHPPGGAYEQYF. The CDR3, as DNA: TGTGCCAGCAGCCACCCCCCCGGGGGGGCCTACGAGCAGTACTTC.

This clonotype was observed a handful of times. The chain couples TRBV19 to TRBJ2-7, with 10 bases aligning to TRBD2. The junction had 4 bases not matched to a gene; V was cut back by 4 bases and J by 4 bases. There are 14 residues in the CDR3. Germline CDR1 is LNHDA and CDR2 is SQIVND (reference sequence). The chain's CDR3 is CASSNLAGAYEQYF. CDR3 DNA sequence: TGTGCCAGTAGTAACCTAGCGGGAGCTTACGAGCAGTACTTC.

CDR3 in DNA: TGCGCCAGCAGCCCCTCCGGGACTAGGTTCCATGAGCAGTTCTTC. Its translation is CASSPSGTRFHEQFF. The chain uses TRBV5-1 and TRBJ2-1; TRBD2 matches 8 bases. The CDR3 consists of 15 residues. CDR1 is SGHRS and CDR2 is YFSETQ in the germline V gene. V lost 4 bases to trimming and J lost 8 bases; unmatched junction nucleotides: 11.

This clonotype was observed a few times. The chain uses TRBV7-2 and TRBJ2-2; tentatively, D is TRBD1 (6 bases). V gave up 4 bases and J gave up 4 bases, with 16 bases separating them. Looked up from germline, CDR1 is SGHTA and CDR2 is FQGNSA. This CDR3 is built from 16 residues. In DNA, the CDR3 is TGTGCCAGCAGCTCGGACAGTTCGAGGGGCACCGGGGAGCTGTTTTTT. Protein sequence: CASSSDSSRGTGELFF.

The DNA for the CDR3 is TGTGCCAGCAGAGTGGGGACAGGAGTCTACGAGCAGTACTTC. It specifies CASRVGTGVYEQYF. The rearrangement links TRBV6-2 or TRBV6-3 to TRBJ2-7, with TRBD1 matching over 8 bases. The germline gives CDR1 MNHEY, CDR2 SVGEGT. The CDR3 extends over 14 amino acids. Trimming removed 6 bases from V and 3 bases from J; junction bases left unmatched: 7.

The chain combines TRBV5-4 with TRBJ1-4; D uncertain. CDR1 and CDR2 (germline): SGHNT, YYREEE (reference sequence). The length of the CDR3 is 15 residues. V was clipped by 4 bases and J by 5 bases, with 15 bases between them. The CDR3 bases are TGTGCCAGCAGCATCTCAGCTGTCGGGAATGAAAAACTGTTTTTT. Protein product: CASSISAVGNEKLFF. Together with reference TRBV5-4 and TRBJ1-4, the CDR3 gives the full variable domain: ETGVTQSPTHLIKTRGQQVTLRCSSQSGHNTVSWYQQALGQGPQFIFQYYREEENGRGNFPPRFSGLQFPNYSSELNVNALELDDSALYLCASSISAVGNEKLFFGSGTQLSVL.

This chain uses TRBV27 with TRBJ1-1; possible D gene TRBD1, 6 bases. The CDR3 consists of 15 residues. The V and J ends lost 4 bases and 2 bases respectively, with 14 bases between them. The germline CDR1 and CDR2 sequences are MNHEY and SMNVEV (reference sequence). The CDR3 region is CASSSRQDRNTEAFF. DNA of the CDR3: TGTGCCAGCAGTTCAAGACAGGACCGAAACACTGAAGCTTTCTTT.

This clonotype was picked up a small number of times. V usage is TRBV7-2 and J usage is TRBJ2-2; 8 bases line up with TRBD2. This CDR3 has 16 residues. Germline values: CDR1 SGHTA, CDR2 FQGNSA. J was trimmed by 2 bases and V by 3 bases; bases with no gene match: 5. CDR3: CASSLFSGANTGELFF. The CDR3 DNA reads as TGTGCCAGCAGCTTGTTTAGCGGGGCAAACACCGGGGAGCTGTTTTTT.

The V gene is TRBV7-9, the J gene TRBJ1-1; D perhaps matches TRBD1 (5 bases). There are 14 residues in the CDR3. The germline V and J ends were trimmed by 5 bases and 6 bases, with 16 bases remaining between them. Germline V CDR1 and CDR2: SEHNR, FQNEAQ (reference sequence). The CDR3 loop is CASSVGGGSAEAFF. In DNA form, the CDR3 reads TGTGCCAGCAGCGTGGGGGGGGGATCCGCTGAAGCTTTCTTT.

This clonotype showed up just a few times. V gene TRBV6-6 combines with J gene TRBJ1-5, with D unclear. V was pared by 4 bases and J by 4 bases, with 11 bases between. The length of the CDR3 is 14 residues. The germline gives CDR1 MNHNY, CDR2 SVGAGI (reference sequence). The CDR3 DNA reads TGTGCCAGCAGTTGGCGCCCGGAAAATCAGCCCCAGCATTTT. Protein product: CASSWRPENQPQHF.